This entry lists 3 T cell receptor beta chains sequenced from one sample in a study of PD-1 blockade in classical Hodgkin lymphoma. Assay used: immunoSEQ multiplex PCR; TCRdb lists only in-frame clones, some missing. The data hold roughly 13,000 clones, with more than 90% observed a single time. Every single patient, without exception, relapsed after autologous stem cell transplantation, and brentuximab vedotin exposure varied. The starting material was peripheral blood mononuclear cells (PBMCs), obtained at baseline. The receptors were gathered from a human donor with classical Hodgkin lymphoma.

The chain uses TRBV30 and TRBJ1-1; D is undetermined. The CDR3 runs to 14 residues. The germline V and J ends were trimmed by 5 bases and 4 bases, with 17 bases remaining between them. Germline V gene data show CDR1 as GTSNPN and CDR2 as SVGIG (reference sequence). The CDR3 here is CAWGKLRLGTEAFF. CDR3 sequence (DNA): TGTGCCTGGGGGAAATTGAGGCTGGGCACTGAAGCTTTCTTT. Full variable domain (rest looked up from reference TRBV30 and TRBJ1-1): SQTIHQWPATLVQPVGSPLSLECTVEGTSNPNLYWYRQAAGRGLQLLFYSVGIGQISSEVPQNLSASRPQDRQFILSSKKLLLSDSGFYLCAWGKLRLGTEAFFGQGTRLTVV.

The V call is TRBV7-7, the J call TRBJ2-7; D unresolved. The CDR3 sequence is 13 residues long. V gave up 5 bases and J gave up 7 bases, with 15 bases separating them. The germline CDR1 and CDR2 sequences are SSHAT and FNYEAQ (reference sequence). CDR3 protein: CASSPDPLGEQYF. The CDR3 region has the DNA TGTGCCAGCAGCCCTGACCCTCTGGGGGAGCAGTACTTC. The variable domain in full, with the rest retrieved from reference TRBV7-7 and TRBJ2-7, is GAGVSQSPRYKVTKRGQDVTLRCDPISSHATLYWYQQALGQGPEFLTYFNYEAQPDKSGLPSDRFSAERPEGSISTLTIQRTEQRDSAMYRCASSPDPLGEQYFGPGTRLTVT.

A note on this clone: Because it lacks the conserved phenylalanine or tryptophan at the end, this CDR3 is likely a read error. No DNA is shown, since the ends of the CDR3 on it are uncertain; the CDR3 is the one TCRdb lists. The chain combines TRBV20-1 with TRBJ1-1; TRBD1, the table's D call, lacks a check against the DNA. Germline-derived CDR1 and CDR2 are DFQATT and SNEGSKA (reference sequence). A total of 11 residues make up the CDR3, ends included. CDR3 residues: CSAPRDSCNEV.